This TCR beta chain was sequenced in a study of a mutant IDH1 vaccine in newly diagnosed glioma. Study context: Radiotherapy alone preceded vaccination by 4-6 weeks; alternatively, vaccination started with temozolomide cycles. The therapy given earlier, which was standard therapy, consisted of radiotherapy, temozolomide, or both, and most of the patients received both.

Time point meaning: week 35, safety follow-up. Vaccination comprised doses that each held 300 ug of mutant IDH1 20-mer peptide, plus topical imiquimod. Eight vaccinations were given in weeks 1, 3, 5, 7, 11, 15, 19 and 23. In every donor, the tumor was a new WHO grade 3 or 4 IDH1-mutant, ATRX-lost astrocytoma. On this clone: Its antigen remains unidentified.

V was trimmed by 6 bases and J by 6 bases, leaving 19 bases between them. Germline CDR1 is SEHNR and CDR2 is FQNEAQ (reference sequence). This CDR3 region has 15 residues. Measured with immunoSEQ multiplex PCR; TCRdb has only the in-frame clones, and not every one. The data show about 46,000 clones, with around 92% seen just once and about 2.4% held by the top ten. The receptor's source is a man aged 50-59 years with glioma. The material sequenced was PBMCs, taken from a glioma patient whose treatment included an IDH1 peptide vaccine. The chain is built from TRBV7-9 and TRBJ2-3; D tentatively reads TRBD1 or TRBD2 (5 bases each). The CDR3: CASRPGSVIGDTQYF. DNA for the CDR3: TGTGCCAGCAGACCAGGGAGCGTGATAGGGGATACGCAGTATTTT.